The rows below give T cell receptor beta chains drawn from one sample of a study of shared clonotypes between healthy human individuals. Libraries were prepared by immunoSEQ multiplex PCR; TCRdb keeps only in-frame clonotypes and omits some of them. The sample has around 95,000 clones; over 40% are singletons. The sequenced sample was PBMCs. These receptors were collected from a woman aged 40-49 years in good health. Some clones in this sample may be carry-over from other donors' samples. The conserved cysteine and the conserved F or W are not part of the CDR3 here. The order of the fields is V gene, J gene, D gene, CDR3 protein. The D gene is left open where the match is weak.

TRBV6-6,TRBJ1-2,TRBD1,ASSYGQGDGYT
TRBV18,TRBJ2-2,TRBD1,ASSPTGAAGELF
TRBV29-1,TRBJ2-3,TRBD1,SVNPGTGGTDTQY
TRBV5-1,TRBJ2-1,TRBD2,ASSSGLAGEQF
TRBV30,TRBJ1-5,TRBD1,AWRYPQGAKVLCNQPQH
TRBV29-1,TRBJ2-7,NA,SVEEGAGEQY
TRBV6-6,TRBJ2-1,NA,ASSPLGPYNEQF
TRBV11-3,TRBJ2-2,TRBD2,ASSWGLAGGRPGELF
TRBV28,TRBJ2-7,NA,ASSPAGDRTYEQY
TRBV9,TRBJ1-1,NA,ASSPRGQTEAF
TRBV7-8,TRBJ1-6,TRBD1,ASSPGTGDNSPLH
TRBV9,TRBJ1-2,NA,ASSEGETSPNYGYT
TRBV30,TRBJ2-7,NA,AWTSASYEQY
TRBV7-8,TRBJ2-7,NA,ASTLTDEQY
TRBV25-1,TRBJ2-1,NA,ASSVPSTYNEQF
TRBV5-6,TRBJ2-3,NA,ASSPYRADTQY
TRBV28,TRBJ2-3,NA,ASSFPTGGWLAGVKGPDTQY
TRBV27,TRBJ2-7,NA,ASSLQGSAYEQY
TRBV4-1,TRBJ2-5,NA,ASSQAYQETQY
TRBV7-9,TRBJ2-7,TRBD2,ASSIELAGSGRDEQY